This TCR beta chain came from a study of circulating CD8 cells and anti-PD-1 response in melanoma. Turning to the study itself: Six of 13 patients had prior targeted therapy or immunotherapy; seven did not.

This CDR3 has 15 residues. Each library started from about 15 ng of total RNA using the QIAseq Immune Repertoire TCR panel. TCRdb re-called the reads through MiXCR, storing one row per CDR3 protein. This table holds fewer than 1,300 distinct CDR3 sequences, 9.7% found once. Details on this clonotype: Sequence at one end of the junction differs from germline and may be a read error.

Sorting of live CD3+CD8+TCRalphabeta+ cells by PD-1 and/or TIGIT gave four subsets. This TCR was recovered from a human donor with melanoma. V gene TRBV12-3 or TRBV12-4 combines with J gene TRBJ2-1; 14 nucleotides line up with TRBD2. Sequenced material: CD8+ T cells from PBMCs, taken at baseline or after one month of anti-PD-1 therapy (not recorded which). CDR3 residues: CASTEGTSGGNEQCF. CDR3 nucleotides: TGTGCCAGCACAGAGGGGACTAGCGGGGGCAATGAGCAGTGCTTC.